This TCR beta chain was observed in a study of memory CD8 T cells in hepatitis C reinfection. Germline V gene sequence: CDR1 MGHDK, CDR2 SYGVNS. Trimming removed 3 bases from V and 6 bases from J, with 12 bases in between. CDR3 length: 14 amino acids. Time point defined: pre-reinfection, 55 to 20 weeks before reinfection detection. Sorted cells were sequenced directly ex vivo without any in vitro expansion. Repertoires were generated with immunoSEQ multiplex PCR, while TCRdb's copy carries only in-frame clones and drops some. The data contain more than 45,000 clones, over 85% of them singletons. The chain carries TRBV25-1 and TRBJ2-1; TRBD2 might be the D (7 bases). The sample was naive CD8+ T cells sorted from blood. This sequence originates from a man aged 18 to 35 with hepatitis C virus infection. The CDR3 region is CASSDLGGANEQFF. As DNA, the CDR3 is TGTGCCAGCAGTGATCTGGGGGGGGCCAATGAGCAGTTCTTC.